A single sample gave rise to the 14 T cell receptor beta chains below, sequenced in a study of CD8+ T cells in alopecia areata. As the sequencing template, cDNA was produced by extracting RNA and reverse transcribing it. Profiled with immunoSEQ multiplex PCR; TCRdb holds only in-frame clones, not every one. The sample records over 200,000 clones, more than 45% being singletons. Material: CD4+ T cells sorted from blood, obtained at week 0. The receptors were sampled from a human donor with alopecia areata.

The chain joins TRBV6-1 to TRBJ2-3, with a weak D call TRBD1 (6 bases). Trimming shortened V by 10 bases and J by 2 bases, and 10 bases separated the two germline ends. The CDR3 has 12 residues. Per the germline V gene, CDR1 is MNHNS and CDR2 is SASEGT. In DNA form, the CDR3 reads TGTGCCACCGGACAGACCACAGATACGCAGTATTTT. Translating it yields CATGQTTDTQYF.

The chain combines TRBV5-1 with TRBJ1-2; 11 nucleotides line up with TRBD1. Germline V gene data show CDR1 as SGHRS and CDR2 as YFSETQ. The V and J ends lost 4 bases and 7 bases, in that order; junction bases with no gene match: 6. This CDR3 has 14 amino acids. Written as DNA, the CDR3 is TGCGCCAGCAGCGAGGACAGGGGGCTGAGTGGCTACACCTTC. Protein sequence: CASSEDRGLSGYTF.

This clone was detected only a few times. This chain connects TRBV5-1 to TRBJ2-3, with 8 bases identical to TRBD2. The CDR3 totals 16 residues. CDR1 is SGHRS, CDR2 YFSETQ, per germline. V gave up 6 bases and J gave up 4 bases; unmatched junction bases: 13. CDR3 residues: CASTDRGAREADTQYF. The CDR3, as DNA: TGCGCCAGCACCGACCGGGGGGCGCGGGAGGCAGATACGCAGTATTTT.

The chain is built from TRBV9 and TRBJ2-1; 10 bases are a match to TRBD1. CDR3 length equals 17 residues. Trimming removed 2 bases from V and 3 bases from J; junction bases left unmatched: 8. Germline V CDR1 and CDR2: SGDLS, YYNGEE. CDR3 nucleotide sequence: TGTGCCAGCAGCGTTAGTTACCGGGACAGGGGCTACAATGAGCAGTTCTTC. It specifies CASSVSYRDRGYNEQFF.

The CDR3 spells CSVGGANGELFF. The CDR3 DNA follows: TGCAGCGTTGGCGGGGCAAATGGGGAGCTGTTTTTT. The rearrangement links TRBV29-1 to TRBJ2-2; a weak D match, TRBD2 (6 bases). The CDR3 spans 12 residues. The V gene's germline CDR1 is SQVTM and CDR2 ANQGSEA. V was pared by 4 bases and J by 8 bases, with 11 bases between.

V gene TRBV30 combines with J gene TRBJ2-7; a weak D match, TRBD2 (6 bases). CDR3 length equals 13 residues. Trimming shortened V by 2 bases and J by 2 bases, and 10 bases separated the two germline ends. From germline, CDR1 is GTSNPN and CDR2 SVGIG (reference sequence). In DNA form, the CDR3 reads TGTGCCTGGAGTCGGGGGAATCCCTACGAGCAGTACTTC. Amino acid sequence: CAWSRGNPYEQYF.

V is TRBV25-1 and J is TRBJ2-1; 12 bases line up with TRBD2. The CDR3 has 18 residues. V lost 6 bases to trimming and J lost 3 bases; unmatched junction nucleotides: 12. Per the germline V gene, CDR1 is MGHDK and CDR2 is SYGVNS. DNA of the CDR3: TGTGCCAGCAGCGTCGTGACTAGCGGGGGCAGTTACTACAATGAGCAGTTCTTC. Its translation is CASSVVTSGGSYYNEQFF. The whole variable domain, filled in from reference TRBV25-1 and TRBJ2-1, reads EADIYQTPRYLVIGTGKKITLECSQTMGHDKMYWYQQDPGMELHLIHYSYGVNSTEKGDLSSESTVSRIRTEHFPLTLESARPSHTSQYLCASSVVTSGGSYYNEQFFGPGTRLTVL.

The sample holds one count of this clone. The V and J genes are TRBV5-1 and TRBJ2-7, with TRBD2 matching 8 bases. V was pared by 2 bases and J by 0 bases, with 1 base of the junction left unmatched. Germline V lookup: CDR1 SGHRS, CDR2 YFSETQ. The CDR3 contains 14 residues. CDR3 protein: CASSFSGNSYEQYF. The CDR3 DNA reads TGCGCCAGCAGCTTTAGCGGGAACTCCTACGAGCAGTACTTC. Looking up the rest from reference TRBV5-1 and TRBJ2-7 gives the full variable domain: KAGVTQTPRYLIKTRGQQVTLSCSPISGHRSVSWYQQTPGQGLQFLFEYFSETQRNKGNFPGRFSGRQFSNSRSEMNVSTLELGDSALYLCASSFSGNSYEQYFGPGTRLTVT.

For this clone: Other nucleotide sequences in the sample specify the same CDR3. This chain uses TRBV29-1 with TRBJ2-3; D is undetermined. Germline values: CDR1 SQVTM, CDR2 ANQGSEA. The CDR3 has 13 residues. The V end lost 4 bases, the J end lost 2 bases, and 10 bases lay between the germline ends. In DNA form, the CDR3 reads TGCAGCGTTGGAGGCAGAGCCACAGATACGCAGTATTTT. It specifies CSVGGRATDTQYF.

V usage is TRBV30 and J usage is TRBJ2-7; D is undetermined. V was cut by 0 bases and J by 1 base, with 7 bases left in between. The CDR3 sequence is 13 residues long. Germline CDR1 and CDR2: GTSNPN and SVGIG (reference sequence). CDR3 sequence (DNA): TGTGCCTGGAGTGTAAAACAGTCCTACGAGCAGTACTTC. Protein product: CAWSVKQSYEQYF.

CDR3 in DNA: TGTGCCACCAGCAGAGATTCCCTTTTCGCGGGGGACTACGAGCAGTACTTC. Translation: CATSRDSLFAGDYEQYF. The chain couples TRBV15 to TRBJ2-7; TRBD2 aligns across 7 bases. The CDR3 totals 17 residues. Germline CDR1 LNHNV, CDR2 YYDKDF (reference sequence). Trimming at V came to 0 bases and at J to 3 bases, leaving 11 bases not matched to a gene. The whole variable domain, remainder taken from reference TRBV15 and TRBJ2-7, is DAMVIQNPRYQVTQFGKPVTLSCSQTLNHNVMYWYQQKSSQAPKLLFHYYDKDFNNEADTPDNFQSRRPNTSFCFLDIRSPGLGDTAMYLCATSRDSLFAGDYEQYFGPGTRLTVT.

This clone was picked up a small number of times. Mismatch with germline at one junction end may stem from a read error. This chain uses TRBV7-3 with TRBJ2-1; D is undetermined. The CDR3 sequence is 13 residues long. Germline assignment: CDR1 SGHTA and CDR2 FQGTGA. The CDR3 nucleotides are TGCGCCAGCAGCCAACCCCTGGGAAGGGAGCAGTTCTTC. Amino acid sequence: CASSQPLGREQFF.

The chain is built from TRBV7-9 and TRBJ2-1; D is perhaps TRBD2 (6 bases). Trimming left V 5 bases short and J 6 bases short, with 17 bases between. Per germline, CDR1 SEHNR and CDR2 FQNEAQ (reference sequence). The CDR3 has 15 amino acids. The CDR3 is CASSLLREAINEQFF. The CDR3 nucleotides are TGTGCCAGCAGCCTTCTCAGGGAGGCTATCAATGAGCAGTTCTTC.

This sequence joins TRBV30 and TRBJ2-5; D could derive from TRBD1 or TRBD2 (5 bases each). The germline V gene encodes CDR1 GTSNPN and CDR2 SVGIG (reference sequence). The V end was cut by 8 bases, the J end by 7 bases, with 17 bases between. CDR3 size: 12 residues. CDR3: CALAGDLGTQYF. As DNA, the CDR3 is TGTGCCCTCGCCGGGGACCTTGGGACCCAGTACTTC.